This T cell receptor (beta chain) was obtained from a study of shared T cell receptors in the human thymus. Sequencing used immunoSEQ multiplex PCR; TCRdb keeps in-frame clones, though not all of them. The sample lists under 850,000 clones, approximately 90% occurring once. Looked up from germline, CDR1 is LNHDA and CDR2 is SQIVND (reference sequence). This CDR3 is 15 amino acids long. The junction had 7 bases not matched to a gene; V was cut back by 7 bases and J by 3 bases. The sample was also linked to a second study, of human thymus T cells. This second study notes: Samples came from healthy Finnish infants during open corrective cardiac surgery. Resections from corrective heart surgery provided thymus tissue. Apparent skewing of V and J gene usage characterized both thymic and blood repertoires. Highly overlapping thymic repertoires among unrelated individuals were reported in related research.

What was sequenced was thymocytes. The rearrangement links TRBV19 to TRBJ2-7, with TRBD2 matching over 12 bases. The receptor's source is a boy less than two years old with a congenital heart defect. CDR3 residues: CASTFRLAGVYEQYF. The CDR3 coding sequence is TGTGCCAGTACCTTCCGACTAGCGGGGGTCTACGAGCAGTACTTC.